Listed below are T cell receptor beta chains from one sample, sequenced in a study of T-cell reconstitution after alpha-beta-depleted transplantation in children. A single record per CDR3 protein comes from TCRdb applying MiXCR to the PCR reads. The sample shows just over 950,000 distinct CDR3 sequences, 25% to 35% of them seen only once. This sample comprised PBMCs, mostly from graft donor cells, obtained 360 days after TCRalphabeta/CD19-depleted stem cell transplant. These receptors were obtained from a boy in the first two years of life who had a stem cell transplant for SCID, so the T cells may come from the graft donor. CDR3s include the opening cysteine and the closing phenylalanine or tryptophan. The D gene is left open where the match is weak. Size tells how often a clone was seen (once, few, many) or the class of an expanded clone, and some rows leave it out.

V	J	D	size	DNA	CDR3
TRBV12-3/TRBV12-4	TRBJ2-7	.	.	TGTGCCAGCAGTTTCTACCTTGGGAAGGTTCCCCCCGAGCAGTACTTC	CASSFYLGKVPPEQYF
TRBV6-1	TRBJ2-1	.	few	TGTGCCAGCAGCGTAGCCTCAGGGTCCTACAATGAGCAGTTCTTC	CASSVASGSYNEQFF
TRBV5-6	TRBJ2-1	.	.	TGTGCCATCGGCCCCGGACAGTTAAACAATGAGCATTTCTTC	CAIGPGQLNNEHFF
TRBV6-5	TRBJ1-2	.	.	TGTGCCAGCAGTTACTCGGCAGGGTGGGGAGGCTACACCTTC	CASSYSAGWGGYTF
TRBV3-1	TRBJ2-1	TRBD2	few	TGTGCCAGCAGCCAAGGACTAGCGGGGGGGAGCGATGAGCAGTTCTTC	CASSQGLAGGSDEQFF
TRBV5-1	TRBJ2-6	.	.	TGCGCCAGCAGCGGGGGTTCTGGGGCCAACGTCCTGATTTTC	CASSGGSGANVLIF
TRBV28	TRBJ1-5	.	.	TGTGCCAGCAGTTTGAGGTCGTCAGGGAGCAATCAGCCCCAGCATTTT	CASSLRSSGSNQPQHF
TRBV6-2/TRBV6-3	TRBJ2-1	.	many	TGTGCCAGCAGTTTAGGACCCCACCCATACAATGAGCAGTTCTTC	CASSLGPHPYNEQFF
TRBV4-3	TRBJ2-4	.	.	TGCGCCAGCAGCCAAGATCACAACGGACCCAAAAACATTCAGTACTTC	CASSQDHNGPKNIQYF
TRBV5-1	TRBJ2-1	TRBD2	few	TGCGCCAGCAGCCCCACAACGGGACTAGCGGGTAATGAGCAGTTCTTC	CASSPTTGLAGNEQFF
TRBV29-1	TRBJ2-2	TRBD1	.	TGCAGCGTTGAAAGCCTCGGACAGGGGAGCAGCACCGGGGAGCTGTTTTTT	CSVESLGQGSSTGELFF
TRBV6-1	TRBJ1-5	.	.	TGTGCCAGCAGTGCCGTTTGGGGGGGCAATCAGCCCCAGCATTTT	CASSAVWGGNQPQHF
TRBV4-1	TRBJ2-5	.	.	TGCGCCAGCAGCCAAGATTCGGCAGGGCTGGAAGAGACCCAGTACTTC	CASSQDSAGLEETQYF